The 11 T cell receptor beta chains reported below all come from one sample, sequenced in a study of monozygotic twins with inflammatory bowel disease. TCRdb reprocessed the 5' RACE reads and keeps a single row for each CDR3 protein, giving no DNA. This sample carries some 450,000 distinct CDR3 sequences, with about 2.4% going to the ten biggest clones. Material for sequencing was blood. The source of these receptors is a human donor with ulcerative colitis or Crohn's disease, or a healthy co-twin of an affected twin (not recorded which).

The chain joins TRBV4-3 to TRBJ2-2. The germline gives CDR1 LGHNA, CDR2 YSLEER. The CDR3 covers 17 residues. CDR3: CASSQESKHRNTGELFF.

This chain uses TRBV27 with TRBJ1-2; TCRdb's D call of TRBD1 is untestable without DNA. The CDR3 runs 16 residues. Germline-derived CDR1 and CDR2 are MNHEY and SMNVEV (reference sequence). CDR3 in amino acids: CASSLTRTRLPNGYTF.

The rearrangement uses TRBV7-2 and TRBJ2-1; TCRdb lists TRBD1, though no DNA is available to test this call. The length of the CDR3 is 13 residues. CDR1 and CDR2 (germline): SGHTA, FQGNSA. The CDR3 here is CASSLQGVNEQFF.

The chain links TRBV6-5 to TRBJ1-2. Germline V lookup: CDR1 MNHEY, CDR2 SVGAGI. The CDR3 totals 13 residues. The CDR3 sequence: CASSYVGPYGYTF.

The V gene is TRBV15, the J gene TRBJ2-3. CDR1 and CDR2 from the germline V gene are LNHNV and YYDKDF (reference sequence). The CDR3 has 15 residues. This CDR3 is CATSRVRLSTDTQYF.

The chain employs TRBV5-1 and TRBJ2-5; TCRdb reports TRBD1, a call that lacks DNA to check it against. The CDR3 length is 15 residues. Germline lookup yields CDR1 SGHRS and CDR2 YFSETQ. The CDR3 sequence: CASSLGGGQQETQYF.

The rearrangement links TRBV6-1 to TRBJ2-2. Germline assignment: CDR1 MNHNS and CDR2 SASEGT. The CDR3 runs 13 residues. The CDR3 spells CASSVALPGELFF.

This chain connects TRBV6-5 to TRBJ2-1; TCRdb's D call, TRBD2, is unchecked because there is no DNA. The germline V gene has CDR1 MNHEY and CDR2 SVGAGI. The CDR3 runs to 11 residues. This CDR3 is CASSNSGEQFF.

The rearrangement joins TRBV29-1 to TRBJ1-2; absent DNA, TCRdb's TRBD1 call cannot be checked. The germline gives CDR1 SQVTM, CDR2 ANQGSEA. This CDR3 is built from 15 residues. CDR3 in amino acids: CSVTGTGRENYGYTF.

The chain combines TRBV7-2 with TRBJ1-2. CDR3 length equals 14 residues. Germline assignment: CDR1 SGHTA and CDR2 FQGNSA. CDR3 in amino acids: CASSPLGGDYGYTF.

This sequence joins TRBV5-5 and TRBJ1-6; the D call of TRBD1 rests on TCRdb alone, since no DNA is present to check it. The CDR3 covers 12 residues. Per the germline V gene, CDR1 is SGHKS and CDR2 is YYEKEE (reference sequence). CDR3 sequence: CASSLNAGQFHF.